The 30 T cell receptor beta chains listed next were all sequenced from one sample in a study of blood T cell repertoires in COVID-19. This table comes from immunoSEQ multiplex PCR, and its TCRdb copy is limited to in-frame clones, with some not included. The profile covers 450,000 or so clones, with around 90% appearing a single time and 0.8% to 1% taken by the ten largest. Material for sequencing was peripheral blood. Receptors originate from a man aged 18-30 years with COVID-19, enrolled during active disease.

This chain joins TRBV11-2 and TRBJ2-4; TRBD1 matches 7 bases. The germline V gene encodes CDR1 SGHAT and CDR2 FQNNGV. The ends lost 4 bases at V and 8 bases at J; junction bases unmatched: 11. This CDR3 is 15 amino acids long. The CDR3 bases are TGTGCCAGCAGCTATGCCGGGACAGATGAGGACATTCAGTACTTC. Protein sequence: CASSYAGTDEDIQYF.

CDR3 nucleotide sequence: TGTGCCAGCAGTGAAGTCTACCGGGACAGACGAACAGGCTACACCTTC. Translating gives CASSEVYRDRRTGYTF. The chain employs TRBV2 and TRBJ1-2; 7 bases line up with TRBD1. The CDR3 runs 16 residues. V dropped 1 base and J dropped 8; count of bases not matched to a gene: 13. The germline V gene has CDR1 SNHLY and CDR2 FYNNEI.

This clone has just one count. The chain links TRBV7-9 to TRBJ2-1, with a tentative D call TRBD2 (5 bases). The germline gives CDR1 SEHNR, CDR2 FQNEAQ (reference sequence). V shed 1 base and J shed 9 bases, with 13 bases lying between them. The CDR3 is made up of 14 amino acids. The CDR3 is CASSLDLEVGEQFF. The CDR3 nucleotides read TGTGCCAGCAGCTTAGATCTGGAGGTCGGTGAGCAGTTCTTC.

The V and J genes are TRBV10-2 and TRBJ2-1; 9 bases map to TRBD2. CDR3 size: 16 residues. With V trimmed by 7 bases and J by 0 bases, 7 bases remained unmatched. Germline CDR1 reads WSHSY; CDR2 reads SAAADI. CDR3 sequence reads: CASTPALAGSYNEQFF. CDR3 DNA: TGCGCCAGCACCCCCGCACTAGCGGGCTCCTACAATGAGCAGTTCTTC.

This chain links TRBV5-4 with TRBJ2-5; TRBD2 matches at 9 bases. The CDR3 is 17 residues long. V lost 5 bases, J lost 2 bases, and 13 bases stayed unmatched. The germline V gene encodes CDR1 SGHNT and CDR2 YYREEE (reference sequence). The CDR3 region has the DNA TGTGCCAGCAGATTCGGAGGGCCTAGCGGGGTGCAAGAGACCCAGTACTTC. Translating it yields CASRFGGPSGVQETQYF.

The chain joins TRBV5-6 to TRBJ2-1; 13 bases map to TRBD2. The CDR3 length is 17 residues. Losses at the gene ends were 4 bases for V and 6 bases for J; bases not matched to a gene: 10. From germline, CDR1 is SGHDT and CDR2 YYEEEE. Here the CDR3 DNA reads TGTGCCAGCAGCACACCAGTGACTAGCGGGAGGCCCAATGAGCAGTTCTTC. It yields the protein CASSTPVTSGRPNEQFF.

The V and J genes are TRBV4-2 and TRBJ2-5; 11 bases map to TRBD2. CDR3 size: 16 residues. Germline V lookup: CDR1 LGHNA, CDR2 YNFKEQ. After removal of 3 bases from V and 5 bases from J, the junction contained 8 bases not matched to a gene. In DNA form, the CDR3 reads TGTGCCAGCAGCCATGATAGCGGGGGGGCCGGGGAGACCCAGTACTTC. Its translation is CASSHDSGGAGETQYF.

The V and J genes are TRBV6-5 and TRBJ2-1; 9 bases are shared with TRBD1. This CDR3 contains 14 residues. The germline CDR1 and CDR2 sequences are MNHEY and SVGAGI. Unmatched junction bases numbered 5, after V lost 6 bases and J lost 5 bases. The CDR3 loop reads CASRAGTGNNEQFF. CDR3 bases: TGTGCCAGCAGAGCCGGGACAGGGAACAATGAGCAGTTCTTC.

In this sample, this clone turned up a few times. The CDR3 DNA sequence: TGCGCCAGCAGCTCCACTAGAAGCGAGTACAATGAGCAGTTCTTC. It encodes CASSSTRSEYNEQFF. V gene TRBV5-1 combines with J gene TRBJ2-1, with D maybe TRBD2 (5 bases). The V end lost 3 bases, the J end lost 4 bases, and 14 bases lay between the germline ends. CDR1 is SGHRS, CDR2 YFSETQ, per germline. The CDR3 spans 15 residues.

The J gene is TRBJ2-7, the V gene TRBV11-2; D is perhaps TRBD1 (6 bases). Germline values: CDR1 SGHAT, CDR2 FQNNGV. This CDR3 is 13 amino acids long. V lost 5 bases to trimming and J lost 6 bases, with 14 bases between them. The CDR3 DNA reads TGTGCCAGCAGCCCGTGGACAGTAGGCGAGCAGTACTTC. Its translation: CASSPWTVGEQYF.

V usage is TRBV24-1 and J usage is TRBJ2-2, with 9 bases aligning to TRBD2. In germline, CDR1 is KGHDR, CDR2 SFDVKD. The CDR3 has 18 residues. The junction had 17 bases not matched to a gene; V was cut back by 8 bases and J by 5 bases. The CDR3 protein is CATMLGGYSGSETGELFF. For the CDR3, the DNA is TGTGCCACCATGTTGGGCGGGTATAGCGGGAGCGAGACCGGGGAGCTGTTTTTT.

This sequence joins TRBV24-1 and TRBJ2-1; TRBD2 matches at 7 bases. After removal of 0 bases from V and 7 bases from J, the junction contained 5 bases not matched to a gene. CDR1 is KGHDR and CDR2 is SFDVKD in the germline V gene. The CDR3 has 15 amino acids. The CDR3 region has the DNA TGTGCCACCAGTGATTTGAGAATTAGCGGGAATGAGCAGTTCTTC. Its protein is CATSDLRISGNEQFF.

This chain joins TRBV6-5 and TRBJ2-1, with D perhaps matching TRBD1 (6 bases). Trimming stripped 0 bases from V and 8 bases from J, with 11 bases between. Germline V lookup: CDR1 MNHEY, CDR2 SVGAGI. This CDR3 comprises 14 residues. The CDR3 spells CASSYSISGDEQFF. The CDR3 coding sequence is TGTGCCAGCAGTTACTCGATATCAGGGGATGAGCAGTTCTTC.

This chain connects TRBV6-1 to TRBJ2-7; no firm D call. The CDR3 sequence is 15 residues long. V was trimmed by 1 base and J by 0 bases, leaving 10 bases between them. In germline, CDR1 is MNHNS, CDR2 SASEGT. The CDR3 coding sequence is TGTGCCAGCAGTGAAGGCATTCCAGGCTCCTACGAGCAGTACTTC. It specifies CASSEGIPGSYEQYF.

The count of this clone is one. V and J are TRBV10-1 and TRBJ2-1; TRBD2 agrees at 11 bases. Germline CDR1 WNHNN, CDR2 SYGVQD (reference sequence). This CDR3 has 17 residues. V lost 2 bases and J lost 8; bases outside the gene matches: 11. The CDR3 region has the DNA TGCGCCAGCAGTGAGGGCAGACTAGCGGGAATGTTCGATGAGCAGTTCTTC. It specifies CASSEGRLAGMFDEQFF.

This chain links TRBV6-1 with TRBJ1-6, with a weak D call TRBD1 (5 bases). CDR1 and CDR2 (germline): MNHNS, SASEGT. Trimming stripped 3 bases from V and 10 bases from J, with 16 bases between. The CDR3 has 15 residues. The CDR3 DNA sequence: TGTGCCAGCAGTGAGGTCAGGGTAATTTCATCACCCCTCCACTTT. Its translation is CASSEVRVISSPLHF.

This chain uses TRBV11-2 with TRBJ2-7, with D perhaps matching TRBD1 (5 bases). Trimming cost V 6 bases and J 4 bases, with 10 bases left between them. CDR1 is SGHAT, CDR2 FQNNGV, per germline. CDR3 length: 12 amino acids. The CDR3 DNA follows: TGTGCCAGCAGACCAGACAGATACGAGCAGTACTTC. It encodes CASRPDRYEQYF.

The CDR3 region has the DNA TGTGCCAGCAGCCCAGGGTCACCCCTCCACTTT. Its translation is CASSPGSPLHF. The rearrangement joins TRBV12-3 or TRBV12-4 to TRBJ1-6; tentative D call: TRBD1 (5 bases). The CDR3 loop spans 11 amino acids. The V gene lost 6 bases and the J gene lost 10 bases, with 7 bases spanning the gap.

This clone was seen a handful of times. V usage is TRBV9 and J usage is TRBJ1-2, with D tentatively TRBD1 (5 bases). The CDR3 sequence is 13 residues long. Deletions cut 0 bases from V and 2 bases from J, with 5 bases between. CDR1 is SGDLS and CDR2 is YYNGEE in the germline V gene. The CDR3 is CASSVGQNYGYTF. The CDR3 bases are TGTGCCAGCAGCGTAGGACAGAACTATGGCTACACCTTC.

This clone was observed once. The V call is TRBV18, the J call TRBJ1-5; a possible D gene is TRBD1 (6 bases). CDR3 length: 15 amino acids. Germline CDR1 KGHSH, CDR2 LQKENI. V was pared by 2 bases and J by 3 bases, with 11 bases between. The CDR3 region is CASSPNQGSNQPQHF. The CDR3 region has the DNA TGTGCCAGCTCACCAAATCAGGGGTCCAATCAGCCCCAGCATTTT.

The chain joins TRBV28 to TRBJ1-2; the match to TRBD1 covers 7 bases. J gave up 2 bases and V 4 bases, and 4 bases lay outside the gene matches. The CDR3 extends over 14 amino acids. CDR1 is MDHEN, CDR2 SYDVKM, per germline. DNA for the CDR3: TGTGCCAGCAGTTCGACAGGGTTCAACTATGGCTACACCTTC. This gives the protein CASSSTGFNYGYTF.

A word on this clone: The identical CDR3 is also encoded by other nucleotide sequences in the sample. The genes are TRBV2 and TRBJ1-5; 10 nucleotides agree with TRBD1. The CDR3 covers 15 residues. The V and J ends lost 4 bases and 4 bases, in that order; junction bases with no gene match: 4. Germline CDR1 is SNHLY and CDR2 is FYNNEI. The CDR3 region has the DNA TGTGCCAGCAGTGGGGGACAGGGGAGTAATCAGCCCCAGCATTTT. Its translation: CASSGGQGSNQPQHF.

The chain joins TRBV20-1 to TRBJ2-3; tentatively, D is TRBD1 or TRBD2 (5 bases each). This CDR3 spans 15 amino acids. Between the trimmed V and J ends, which lost 3 bases and 1 base, there was a span of 14 bases. The V gene's germline CDR1 is DFQATT and CDR2 SNEGSKA (reference sequence). CDR3 sequence: CSASAGWGGTDTQYF. DNA of the CDR3: TGCAGTGCTAGTGCGGGTTGGGGCGGCACAGATACGCAGTATTTT.

This chain joins TRBV5-4 and TRBJ1-2, with 7 bases identical to TRBD1. This CDR3 has 17 amino acids. Germline V gene lookup returns CDR1 SGHNT and CDR2 YYREEE (reference sequence). The V and J ends lost 0 bases and 2 bases, in that order; junction bases with no gene match: 10. DNA of the CDR3: TGTGCCAGCAGCTTGGGGGGGCTGGACAGGCTGAACTATGGCTACACCTTC. It specifies CASSLGGLDRLNYGYTF.

This chain uses TRBV7-2 with TRBJ2-5, with TRBD2 matching over 9 bases. Germline V gives CDR1 SGHTA, CDR2 FQGNSA. The trim removed 4 bases at V and 0 bases at J, leaving 6 bases unmatched. CDR3 length equals 16 residues. The CDR3: CASSSRGGAYQETQYF. In DNA form, the CDR3 reads TGTGCCAGCAGCTCCCGCGGGGGGGCGTACCAAGAGACCCAGTACTTC.

The chain is built from TRBV7-9 and TRBJ1-1; 9 bases fit TRBD1. J lost 1 base, V lost 1 base, and 4 bases had no gene match. Germline-derived CDR1 and CDR2 are SEHNR and FQNEAQ (reference sequence). CDR3 length: 16 residues. The CDR3 is CASSLEGTGTNTEAFF. In nucleotides, the CDR3 is TGTGCCAGCAGCTTAGAAGGGACAGGGACGAACACTGAAGCTTTCTTT.

A single count supports this clone. This CDR3 reads CASSLGTSGRAQTDTQYF. The CDR3 nucleotides read TGTGCCAGCAGTCTAGGGACTAGCGGGAGGGCCCAGACAGATACGCAGTATTTT. The chain has TRBV27 and TRBJ2-3; 16 bases are shared with TRBD2. The V gene end was trimmed by 5 bases and the J gene end by 3 bases; junction bases not matched to a gene: 8. CDR3 length: 18 amino acids. CDR1 and CDR2 (germline): MNHEY, SMNVEV (reference sequence).

The chain links TRBV2 to TRBJ2-1; the D is unclear. CDR3 size: 16 residues. Germline values: CDR1 SNHLY, CDR2 FYNNEI. V was trimmed by 0 bases and J by 0 bases, leaving 9 bases between them. The DNA for the CDR3 is TGTGCCAGCAGTGAAGCGGTAGTGAGCTCCTACAATGAGCAGTTCTTC. It translates to CASSEAVVSSYNEQFF.

The V gene is TRBV2, the J gene TRBJ2-7, with TRBD2 identical over 13 bases. V lost 3 bases, J lost 10 bases, and 3 bases stayed unmatched. Germline V gene sequence: CDR1 SNHLY, CDR2 FYNNEI. The CDR3 is 13 residues long. CDR3 loop: CASSEGTSGIQYF. Here the CDR3 DNA reads TGTGCCAGCAGTGAGGGGACTAGCGGGATTCAGTACTTC.

V usage is TRBV5-8 and J usage is TRBJ1-6, with TRBD1 identical over 9 bases. J lost 9 bases, V lost 7 bases, and 11 bases had no gene match. This CDR3 region has 15 residues. In germline, CDR1 is SGHTS, CDR2 YDEGEE. CDR3 residues: CASSPAGTGTSPLHF. CDR3 DNA: TGTGCCAGCTCCCCTGCCGGGACAGGGACTTCACCCCTCCACTTT.